These T cell receptor beta chains were read from a single sample in a study of cytomegalovirus exposure and HLA in healthy donors. The protocol was immunoSEQ multiplex PCR, while the TCRdb copy is restricted to in-frame clones and leaves out a portion. The profile shows 150,000 to 200,000 clones, roughly four fifths of them singletons. The specimen sequenced was PBMCs. The receptors stem from a man aged 45-60 years in good health and CMV-seropositive. The CDR3 runs from the conserved cysteine through the conserved F or W. A D gene is named only where the DNA matches it firmly. Clone size appears in some rows only: once, few, many, or a class for an expanded clone.

clone size	V gene	D gene	J gene	CDR3 protein	CDR3 DNA
NA	TRBV10-3	NA	TRBJ1-5	CAISAVLSNQPQHF	TGTGCCATCAGTGCGGTTCTCAGCAATCAGCCCCAGCATTTT
NA	TRBV28	NA	TRBJ1-2	CASSPRRTGYGYTF	TGTGCCAGCAGTCCTCGACGGACGGGATATGGCTACACCTTC
once	TRBV9	TRBD2	TRBJ2-1	CASSPPSGGAYNEQFF	TGTGCCAGCAGCCCACCTAGCGGGGGGGCTTACAATGAGCAGTTCTTC
NA	TRBV4-3	NA	TRBJ2-7	CASSQDRLSSYEQYF	TGCGCCAGCAGCCAAGATCGGTTGAGCTCCTACGAGCAGTACTTC
NA	TRBV9	NA	TRBJ2-3	CASSVDLADTQYF	TGTGCCAGCAGCGTAGACTTAGCAGATACGCAGTATTTT
NA	TRBV20-1	NA	TRBJ2-2	CSAPNTGELFF	TGCAGTGCCCCTAACACCGGGGAGCTGTTTTTT
NA	TRBV10-3	NA	TRBJ1-1	CAISGGFGTEAFF	TGTGCCATCAGTGGAGGTTTCGGCACTGAAGCTTTCTTT
once	TRBV18	NA	TRBJ1-1	CASSRFVGNTEAFF	TGTGCCAGCTCGCGTTTTGTTGGTAACACTGAAGCTTTCTTT
NA	TRBV19	TRBD1	TRBJ1-6	CASTKLGTGTNSPLHF	TGTGCCAGTACCAAACTGGGGACAGGGACTAATTCACCCCTCCACTTT
NA	TRBV9	TRBD2	TRBJ2-2	CASSVASREVDTGELFF	TGTGCCAGCAGCGTAGCTAGTCGGGAGGTGGACACCGGGGAGCTGTTTTTT
few	TRBV4-2	TRBD2	TRBJ2-1	CASSQAGTSGSGEQFF	TGTGCCAGCAGCCAGGCGGGGACTAGCGGGAGTGGTGAGCAGTTCTTC
NA	TRBV4-2	TRBD2	TRBJ2-1	CASSQDLAASYNEQFF	TGTGCCAGCAGCCAAGATCTAGCGGCTTCCTACAATGAGCAGTTCTTC
NA	TRBV29-1	NA	TRBJ1-6	CSAQTGGNSPLHF	TGCAGCGCCCAGACAGGAGGTAATTCACCCCTCCACTTT
NA	TRBV7-9	NA	TRBJ1-6	CASSLLERRSPLHF	TGTGCCAGCAGCTTATTGGAAAGGAGGTCACCCCTCCACTTT
NA	TRBV4-1	NA	TRBJ2-5	CASSQDGVAQTETQYF	TGCGCCAGCAGCCAAGATGGAGTCGCGCAGACAGAGACCCAGTACTTC
NA	TRBV6-5	TRBD1	TRBJ2-1	CASSWDSSYNEQFF	TGTGCCAGCAGTTGGGACAGCTCCTACAATGAGCAGTTCTTC
NA	TRBV18	TRBD1	TRBJ2-5	CASSLWTGETQYF	TGTGCCAGCTCACTCTGGACAGGGGAGACCCAGTACTTC
NA	TRBV5-4	NA	TRBJ2-2	CASSLGGGMNTGELFF	TGTGCCAGCAGCTTGGGGGGCGGGATGAACACCGGGGAGCTGTTTTTT
NA	TRBV15	TRBD2	TRBJ2-1	CATSRRLADEQFF	TGTGCCACCAGCAGAAGACTAGCAGATGAGCAGTTCTTC
NA	TRBV27	TRBD2	TRBJ2-7	CASSLGVGLAYEQYF	TGTGCCAGCAGTTTAGGCGTGGGACTAGCGTACGAGCAGTACTTC
NA	TRBV11-2	NA	TRBJ2-7	CASSSPGWVYEQYF	TGTGCCAGCAGCTCTCCAGGGTGGGTCTACGAGCAGTACTTC
NA	TRBV4-3	NA	TRBJ1-2	CASSQVGGGGYTF	TGCGCCAGCAGCCAAGTGGGGGGGGGCGGCTACACCTTC
NA	TRBV11-2	TRBD2	TRBJ2-7	CASSLGAGEQYF	TGTGCCAGCAGCTTAGGAGCGGGGGAGCAGTACTTC
NA	TRBV19	TRBD1	TRBJ1-1	CASSVQGMNTEAFF	TGTGCCAGTAGTGTACAGGGGATGAACACTGAAGCTTTCTTT
NA	TRBV6-1	NA	TRBJ1-5	CASRQGNQPQHF	TGTGCCAGCCGGCAGGGGAATCAGCCCCAGCATTTT
NA	TRBV19	NA	TRBJ1-1	CASSTRFWTEAFF	TGTGCCAGTAGCACTCGTTTTTGGACTGAAGCTTTCTTT
NA	TRBV30	NA	TRBJ1-5	CAWSVRQVNNQPQHF	TGTGCCTGGAGTGTCCGGCAGGTTAACAATCAGCCCCAGCATTTT
NA	TRBV7-8	TRBD1	TRBJ2-2	CASSRDRVATGELFF	TGTGCCAGCAGCCGGGACAGGGTGGCCACCGGGGAGCTGTTTTTT
NA	TRBV6-6	TRBD1	TRBJ1-1	CASSYSPRQGNTEAFF	TGTGCCAGCAGTTACTCCCCCCGACAGGGGAACACTGAAGCTTTCTTT
NA	TRBV6-1	NA	TRBJ1-5	CASSQVGNQPQHF	TGTGCCAGCAGCCAGGTGGGCAATCAGCCCCAGCATTTT
NA	TRBV5-1	NA	TRBJ2-5	CASSEASWAQETQYF	TGCGCCAGCAGTGAGGCTAGCTGGGCCCAAGAGACCCAGTACTTC
NA	TRBV25-1	TRBD1	TRBJ1-3	CASRGTGVGNTIYF	TGTGCCAGCAGGGGGACAGGGGTAGGGAACACCATATATTTT
few	TRBV25-1	TRBD1	TRBJ2-5	CASSANDQGAFGTQYF	TGTGCCAGCAGTGCAAATGACCAGGGGGCGTTCGGGACCCAGTACTTC
NA	TRBV19	NA	TRBJ1-5	CASSIDPGNQPQHF	TGTGCCAGTAGTATAGATCCAGGGAATCAGCCCCAGCATTTT
NA	TRBV19	NA	TRBJ2-7	CASSIAEGNEQYF	TGTGCCAGTAGTATAGCCGAGGGTAACGAGCAGTACTTC
NA	TRBV4-1	NA	TRBJ2-3	CASSQGLRMSGRTDTQYF	TGCGCCAGCAGCCAAGGACTACGTATGTCGGGCCGCACAGATACGCAGTATTTT
NA	TRBV27	NA	TRBJ1-1	CASSFERNTEAFF	TGTGCCAGCAGTTTTGAGAGGAACACTGAAGCTTTCTTT
NA	TRBV6-6	TRBD1	TRBJ1-6	CASCGQGPGLTAPLHF	TGTGCCAGCTGTGGACAGGGACCTGGGTTAACGGCACCCCTCCACTTT
few	TRBV5-1	TRBD1	TRBJ1-4	CASSLATGTVMGKLFF	TGCGCCAGCAGCTTGGCTACCGGGACAGTCATGGGAAAACTGTTTTTT
NA	TRBV5-1	TRBD1	TRBJ1-4	CASSLVQGANEKLFF	TGCGCCAGCAGCTTGGTCCAGGGGGCTAATGAAAAACTGTTTTTT
NA	TRBV4-3	NA	TRBJ2-7	CASSQDLGSSYEQYF	TGCGCCAGCAGCCAAGATCTCGGGTCCTCCTACGAGCAGTACTTC
once	TRBV14	NA	TRBJ2-1	CASSQVEGSEQFF	TGTGCCAGCAGCCAAGTTGAGGGTAGTGAGCAGTTCTTC
NA	TRBV9	TRBD2	TRBJ2-1	CASSPTRTSDNEQFF	TGTGCCAGCAGCCCTACCAGGACTAGTGACAATGAGCAGTTCTTC
few	TRBV7-9	TRBD1	TRBJ1-1	CASSLATGGGTEAFF	TGTGCCAGCAGCTTAGCGACAGGGGGCGGCACTGAAGCTTTCTTT
few	TRBV4-3	NA	TRBJ2-1	CASSQDLIGNEQFF	TGCGCCAGCAGCCAAGACTTGATCGGCAATGAGCAGTTCTTC
NA	TRBV13	TRBD2	TRBJ2-7	CASSVGTSGLESSYEQYF	TGTGCCAGCAGCGTCGGGACTAGCGGGTTGGAAAGCTCCTACGAGCAGTACTTC
NA	TRBV19	TRBD1	TRBJ1-6	CASQGAGVSPLHF	TGTGCCAGTCAGGGGGCAGGGGTTTCACCCCTCCACTTT
few	TRBV4-1	NA	TRBJ1-5	CASSQKQGNQPQHF	TGCGCCAGCAGCCAGAAACAGGGTAATCAGCCCCAGCATTTT
NA	TRBV5-6	NA	TRBJ1-1	CASSPGWNTEAFF	TGTGCCAGCAGCCCGGGGTGGAACACTGAAGCTTTCTTT
NA	TRBV7-9	TRBD2	TRBJ2-7	CASSLGGGRVSEQYF	TGTGCCAGCAGCTTAGGCGGCGGGAGGGTTAGCGAGCAGTACTTC
NA	TRBV28	NA	TRBJ2-7	CASSLGSRYEQYF	TGTGCCAGCAGTTTAGGCTCCCGCTACGAGCAGTACTTC
NA	TRBV2	TRBD1	TRBJ1-6	CASTRDRVNSPLHF	TGTGCCAGCACCCGGGACAGGGTAAATTCACCCCTCCACTTT
NA	TRBV4-1	TRBD1	TRBJ2-7	CASSQVGQGGTYEQYF	TGCGCCAGCAGCCAAGTCGGACAGGGGGGAACCTACGAGCAGTACTTC
NA	TRBV5-1	NA	TRBJ1-1	CASSLRQPNTEAFF	TGCGCCAGCAGCTTAAGACAGCCCAACACTGAAGCTTTCTTT
NA	TRBV5-4	NA	TRBJ1-2	CASSLVGAGGYTF	TGTGCCAGCAGCTTGGTGGGGGCAGGAGGCTACACCTTC